This T cell receptor (beta chain) is drawn from a study of blood T cell repertoires in COVID-19. Measured with immunoSEQ multiplex PCR; TCRdb has only the in-frame clones, and not every one. The sample holds roughly 160,000 clones, around 90% seen once. The CDR3 runs to 16 residues. Per the germline V gene, CDR1 is SQVTM and CDR2 is ANQGSEA. J was trimmed by 0 bases and V by 1 base; bases with no gene match: 1. The sample comprised peripheral blood. The origin of this receptor is a man aged 18 to 29 with COVID-19, enrolled during active disease. The rearrangement uses TRBV29-1 and TRBJ2-1, with TRBD2 matching 12 bases. The CDR3 coding sequence is TGCAGCGTTGAAGGGACTAGCGGGGCCTCCTACAATGAGCAGTTCTTC. Translation: CSVEGTSGASYNEQFF.